This paragraph covers one T cell receptor (beta chain) sequence. Its target is unknown. Donors had nominal health at sampling but likely had unrecorded immune exposures. The sample is drawn from a study of cytomegalovirus exposure and HLA in healthy donors. This PCR relied on a set of 60 Vbeta primers and 13 Jbeta primers. In the study's own analysis: A later analysis counted approximately 88 million unique TCR beta chains, some 10 million shared. Measured with immunoSEQ multiplex PCR; TCRdb has only the in-frame clones, and not every one. From that table come the V and J calls and clone size; the DNA was used to work out D and trimming. Of more than 95,000 clones listed, approximately 75% are singletons. Findings of the study overall: A later analysis found that most CMV-associated TCR beta chains appeared HLA-restricted.

Germline CDR1 is MNHEY and CDR2 is SVGAGI. This CDR3 is built from 15 residues. With V trimmed by 0 bases and J by 5 bases, 6 bases remained unmatched. The chain uses TRBV6-5 and TRBJ2-7; 8 bases match TRBD2. The sample consisted of PBMCs. The clonotype comes from a woman aged 50 to 65 in good health and CMV-seronegative. CDR3 in amino acids: CASSYSSGRVNEQYF. Written as DNA, the CDR3 is TGTGCCAGCAGTTACTCGTCCGGGAGGGTGAACGAGCAGTACTTC.